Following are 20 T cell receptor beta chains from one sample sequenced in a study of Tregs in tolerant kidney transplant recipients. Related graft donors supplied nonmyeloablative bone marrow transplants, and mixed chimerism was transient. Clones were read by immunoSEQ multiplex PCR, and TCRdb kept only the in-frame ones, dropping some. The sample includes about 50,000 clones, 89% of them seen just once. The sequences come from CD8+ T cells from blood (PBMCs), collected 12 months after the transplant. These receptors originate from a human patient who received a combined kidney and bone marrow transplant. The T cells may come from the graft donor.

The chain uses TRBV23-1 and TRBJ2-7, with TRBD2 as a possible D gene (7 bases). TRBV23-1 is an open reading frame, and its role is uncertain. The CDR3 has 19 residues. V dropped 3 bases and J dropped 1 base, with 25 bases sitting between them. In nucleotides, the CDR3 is TGCGCCAGCAGTCACTTAAGGGGGGGGGCTACGTGGATGTCCTACGAGCAGTACTTC. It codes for CASSHLRGGATWMSYEQYF.

CDR3 nucleotides: TGTGCCAGCAGCTTAGGGAGTGGTGGTGGAGAGACCCAGTACTTC. This gives the protein CASSLGSGGGETQYF. The chain recombines TRBV11-2 with TRBJ2-5; D remains ambiguous. Germline-derived CDR1 and CDR2 are SGHAT and FQNNGV. The CDR3 spans 15 residues. Trimming took off 1 base at V and 4 bases at J, with 13 bases between the two ends.

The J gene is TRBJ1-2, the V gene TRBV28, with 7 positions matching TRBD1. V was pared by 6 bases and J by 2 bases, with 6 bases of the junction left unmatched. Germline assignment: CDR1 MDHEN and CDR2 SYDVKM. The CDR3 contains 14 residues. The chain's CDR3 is CASSKLQGNYGYTF. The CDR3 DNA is TGTGCCAGCAGCAAGTTACAGGGGAACTATGGCTACACCTTC.

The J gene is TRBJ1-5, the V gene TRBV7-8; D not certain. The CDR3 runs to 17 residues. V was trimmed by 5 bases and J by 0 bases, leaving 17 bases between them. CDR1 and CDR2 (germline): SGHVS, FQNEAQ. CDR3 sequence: CASSKVAGRNSNQPQHF. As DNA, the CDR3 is TGTGCCAGCAGCAAAGTGGCGGGCAGAAATAGCAATCAGCCCCAGCATTTT.

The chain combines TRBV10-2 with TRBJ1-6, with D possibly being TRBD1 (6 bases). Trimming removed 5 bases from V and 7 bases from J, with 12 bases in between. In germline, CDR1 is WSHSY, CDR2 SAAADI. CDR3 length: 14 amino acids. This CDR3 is CASSTGFRNSPLHF. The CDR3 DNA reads TGCGCCAGCAGTACAGGGTTTCGCAATTCACCCCTCCACTTT.

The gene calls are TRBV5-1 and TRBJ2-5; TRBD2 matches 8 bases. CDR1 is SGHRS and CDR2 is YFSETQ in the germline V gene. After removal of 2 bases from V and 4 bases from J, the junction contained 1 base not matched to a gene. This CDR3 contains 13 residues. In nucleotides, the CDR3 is TGCGCCAGCAGCTTCGGGGGGGGAGAGACCCAGTACTTC. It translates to CASSFGGGETQYF.

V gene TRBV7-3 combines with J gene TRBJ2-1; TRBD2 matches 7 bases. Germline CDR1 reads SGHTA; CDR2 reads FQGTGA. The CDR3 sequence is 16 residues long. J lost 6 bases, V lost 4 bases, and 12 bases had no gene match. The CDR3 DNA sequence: TGTGCCAGCAGCTCCCCCCCCGGACTAGTCAGCAATGAGCAGTTCTTC. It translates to CASSSPPGLVSNEQFF.

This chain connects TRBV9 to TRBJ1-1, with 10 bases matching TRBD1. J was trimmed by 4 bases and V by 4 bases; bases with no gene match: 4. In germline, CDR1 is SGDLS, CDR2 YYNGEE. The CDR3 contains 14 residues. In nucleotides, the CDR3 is TGTGCCAGCAGCCTCCGGGACAGGGGCACTGAAGCTTTCTTT. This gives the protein CASSLRDRGTEAFF.

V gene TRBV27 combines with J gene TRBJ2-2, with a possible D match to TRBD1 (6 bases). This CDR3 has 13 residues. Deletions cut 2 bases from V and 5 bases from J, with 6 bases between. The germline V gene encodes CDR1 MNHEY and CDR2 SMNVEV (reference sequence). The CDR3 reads CASSLQGTGELFF. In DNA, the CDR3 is TGTGCCAGCAGTTTACAGGGGACCGGGGAGCTGTTTTTT.

The CDR3 DNA reads TGTGCCTGGAGTCGGGGGAGCTCCTACAATGAGCAGTTCTTC. The encoded protein is CAWSRGSSYNEQFF. The chain couples TRBV30 to TRBJ2-1; D perhaps matches TRBD2 (6 bases). This CDR3 comprises 14 residues. Germline loops: CDR1 GTSNPN, CDR2 SVGIG (reference sequence). V was shortened by 2 bases and J by 0 bases, with 8 bases between the two germline ends.

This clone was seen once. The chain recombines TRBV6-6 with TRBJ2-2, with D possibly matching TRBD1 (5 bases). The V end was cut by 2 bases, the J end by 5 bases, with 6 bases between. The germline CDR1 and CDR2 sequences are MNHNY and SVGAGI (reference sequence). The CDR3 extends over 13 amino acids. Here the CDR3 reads CASSYGATGELFF. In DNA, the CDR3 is TGTGCCAGCAGTTACGGGGCTACCGGGGAGCTGTTTTTT.

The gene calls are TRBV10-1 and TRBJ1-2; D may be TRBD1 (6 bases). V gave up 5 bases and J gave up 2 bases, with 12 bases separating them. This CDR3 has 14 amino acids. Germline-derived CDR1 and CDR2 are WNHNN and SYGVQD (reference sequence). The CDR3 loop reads CASSPQGNNYGYTF. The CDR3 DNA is TGCGCCAGCAGTCCACAGGGAAACAACTATGGCTACACCTTC.

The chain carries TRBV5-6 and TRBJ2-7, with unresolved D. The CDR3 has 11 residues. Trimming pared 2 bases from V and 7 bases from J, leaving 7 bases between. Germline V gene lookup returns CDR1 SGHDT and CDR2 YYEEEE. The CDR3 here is CASSFRGEQYF. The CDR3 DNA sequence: TGTGCCAGCAGCTTCCGAGGTGAGCAGTACTTC.

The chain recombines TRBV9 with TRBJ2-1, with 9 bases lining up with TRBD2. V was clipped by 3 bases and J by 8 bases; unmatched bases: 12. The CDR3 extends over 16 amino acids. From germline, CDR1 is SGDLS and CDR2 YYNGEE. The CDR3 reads CASSEAGGFLMDEQFF. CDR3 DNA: TGTGCCAGCAGCGAGGCGGGGGGGTTTTTGATGGATGAGCAGTTCTTC.

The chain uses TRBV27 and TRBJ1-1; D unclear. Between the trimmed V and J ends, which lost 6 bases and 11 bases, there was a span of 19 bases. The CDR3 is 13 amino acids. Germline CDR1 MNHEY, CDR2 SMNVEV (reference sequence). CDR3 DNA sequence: TGTGCCAGCAGCTCTACGCTCGAGGAGGAGGCTTTCTTT. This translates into CASSSTLEEEAFF.

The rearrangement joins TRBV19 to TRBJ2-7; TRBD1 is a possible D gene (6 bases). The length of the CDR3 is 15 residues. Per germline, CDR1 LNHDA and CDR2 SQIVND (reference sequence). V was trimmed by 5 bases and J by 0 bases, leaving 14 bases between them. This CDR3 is CASSHPTGYSYEQYF. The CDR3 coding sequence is TGTGCCAGTAGTCACCCGACAGGATACTCCTACGAGCAGTACTTC. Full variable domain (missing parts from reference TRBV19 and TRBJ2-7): DGGITQSPKYLFRKEGQNVTLSCEQNLNHDAMYWYRQDPGQGLRLIYYSQIVNDFQKGDIAEGYSVSREKKESFPLTVTSAQKNPTAFYLCASSHPTGYSYEQYFGPGTRLTVT.

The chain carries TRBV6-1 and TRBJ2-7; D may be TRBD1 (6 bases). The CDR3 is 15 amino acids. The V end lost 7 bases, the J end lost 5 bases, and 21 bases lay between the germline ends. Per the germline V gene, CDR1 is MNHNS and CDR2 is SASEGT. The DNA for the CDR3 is TGTGCCAGCAACGCTGCGGACAGCCGACGGCACGAGCAGTACTTC. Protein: CASNAADSRRHEQYF.

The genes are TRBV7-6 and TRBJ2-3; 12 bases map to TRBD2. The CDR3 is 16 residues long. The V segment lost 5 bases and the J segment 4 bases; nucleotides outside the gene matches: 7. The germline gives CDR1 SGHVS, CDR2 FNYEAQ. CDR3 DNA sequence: TGTGCCAGCAGCATCCTAGCGGGAGGGCCCTCAGATACGCAGTATTTT. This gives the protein CASSILAGGPSDTQYF.

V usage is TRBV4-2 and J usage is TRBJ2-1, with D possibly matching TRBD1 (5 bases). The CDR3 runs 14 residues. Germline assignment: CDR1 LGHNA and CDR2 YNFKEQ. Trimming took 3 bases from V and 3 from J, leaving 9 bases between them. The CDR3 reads CASSHPDSYNEQFF. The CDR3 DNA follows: TGTGCCAGCAGCCATCCTGACAGCTACAATGAGCAGTTCTTC.

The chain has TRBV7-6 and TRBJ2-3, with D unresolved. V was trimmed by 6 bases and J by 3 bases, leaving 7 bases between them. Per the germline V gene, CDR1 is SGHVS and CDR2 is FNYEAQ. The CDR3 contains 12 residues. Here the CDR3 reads CASRAQTDTQYF. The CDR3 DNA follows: TGTGCCAGCAGGGCCCAAACAGATACGCAGTATTTT. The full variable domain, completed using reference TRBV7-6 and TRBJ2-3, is GAGVSQSPRYKVTKRGQDVALRCDPISGHVSLYWYRQALGQGPEFLTYFNYEAQQDKSGLPNDRFSAERPEGSISTLTIQRTEQRDSAMYRCASRAQTDTQYFGPGTRLTVL.